A single sample gave rise to the 2 T cell receptor beta chains below, sequenced in a study of CD8 T cells in Susac syndrome. When the RNA was reverse transcribed, random hexamers were used with an input of roughly 0.45 to 1 ug. Using its own MiXCR run on the immunoSEQ multiplex PCR reads, TCRdb lists one record per CDR3 protein. This table holds about 140,000 distinct CDR3 sequences, approximately 95% found once. Input material: CD8+ T cells from PBMCs. These receptors all stem from a human donor with Susac syndrome.

This clonotype came up once. CDR3 bases: TGTGCCAGCAGTCGAGGGAGGGGAGAGACCCAGTACTTC. Its translation: CASSRGRGETQYF. The chain is built from TRBV27 and TRBJ2-5; TRBD2 matches 7 bases. The CDR3 runs 13 residues. The V and J ends lost 5 bases and 4 bases, in that order; junction bases with no gene match: 4. CDR1 is MNHEY, CDR2 SMNVEV, per germline (reference sequence).

The gene calls are TRBV29-1 and TRBJ1-1; weak D call: TRBD1 (5 bases). V was pared by 4 bases and J by 3 bases, with 12 bases between. The CDR3 extends over 13 amino acids. Germline assignment: CDR1 SQVTM and CDR2 ANQGSEA. CDR3 sequence reads: CSVVMGLDTEAFF. CDR3 nucleotides: TGCAGCGTTGTAATGGGGCTGGACACTGAAGCTTTCTTT. The full variable domain, its missing parts supplied by reference TRBV29-1 and TRBJ1-1, is SAVISQKPSRDICQRGTSLTIQCQVDSQVTMMFWYRQQPGQSLTLIATANQGSEATYESGFVIDKFPISRPNLTFSTLTVSNMSPEDSSIYLCSVVMGLDTEAFFGQGTRLTVV.